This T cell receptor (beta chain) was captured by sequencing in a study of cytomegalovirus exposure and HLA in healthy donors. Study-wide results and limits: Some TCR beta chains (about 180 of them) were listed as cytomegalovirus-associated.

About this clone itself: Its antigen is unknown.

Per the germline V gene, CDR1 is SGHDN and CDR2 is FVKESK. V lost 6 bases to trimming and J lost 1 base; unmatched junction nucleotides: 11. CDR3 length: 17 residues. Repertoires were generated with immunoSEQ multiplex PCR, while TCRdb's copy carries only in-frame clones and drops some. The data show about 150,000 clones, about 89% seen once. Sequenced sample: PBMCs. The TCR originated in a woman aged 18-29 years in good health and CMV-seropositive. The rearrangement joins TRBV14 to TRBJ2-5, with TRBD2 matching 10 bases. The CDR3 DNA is TGTGCCAGCAGACCGCGAGCGGGAGGGTGGGGCCAAGAGACCCAGTACTTC. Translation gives CASRPRAGGWGQETQYF.